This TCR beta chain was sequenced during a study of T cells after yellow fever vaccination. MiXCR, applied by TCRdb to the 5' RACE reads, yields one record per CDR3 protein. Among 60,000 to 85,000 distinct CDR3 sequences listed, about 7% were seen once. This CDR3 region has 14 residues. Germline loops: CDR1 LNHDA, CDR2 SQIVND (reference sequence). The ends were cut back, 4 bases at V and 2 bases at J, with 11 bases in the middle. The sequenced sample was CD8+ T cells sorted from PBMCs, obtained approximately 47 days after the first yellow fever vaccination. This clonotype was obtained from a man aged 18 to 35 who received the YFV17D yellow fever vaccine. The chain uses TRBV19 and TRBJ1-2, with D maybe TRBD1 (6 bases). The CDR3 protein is CASSTGAYNYGYTF. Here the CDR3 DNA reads TGTGCCAGTAGTACAGGGGCGTACAACTATGGCTACACCTTC.